Below, 9 T cell receptor beta chains from the same sample are listed, as sequenced in a study of identical twins. TCRdb used MiXCR to reprocess the 5' RACE reads, holding one entry per CDR3 protein. Among 500,000 or so distinct CDR3 sequences listed, approximately 15% were seen once. The sample was also linked to a second study, of yellow fever vaccine responses in identical twins.

The source material was CD4+ T cells sorted from blood. These receptors all stem from a woman younger than 35 in good health.

This clonotype showed up just a few times. The chain combines TRBV28 with TRBJ2-6; D is possibly TRBD2 (5 bases). Trimming cost V 5 bases and J 2 bases, with 19 bases left between them. The V gene's germline CDR1 is MDHEN and CDR2 SYDVKM. The CDR3 contains 18 residues. The chain's CDR3 is CASSPVGIVEAGANVLTF. The DNA for the CDR3 is TGTGCCAGCAGTCCAGTAGGTATTGTGGAGGCTGGGGCCAACGTCCTGACTTTC. The full variable domain, in which reference TRBV28 and TRBJ2-6 provide the parts outside the CDR3, is DVKVTQSSRYLVKRTGEKVFLECVQDMDHENMFWYRQDPGLGLRLIYFSYDVKMKEKGDIPEGYSVSREKKERFSLILESASTNQTSMYLCASSPVGIVEAGANVLTFGAGSRLTVL.

This clonotype has more than one count but fewer than ten. V and J are TRBV5-1 and TRBJ2-6; D could derive from TRBD1 or TRBD2 (5 bases each). V was trimmed by 4 bases and J by 0 bases, leaving 17 bases between them. This CDR3 comprises 18 residues. The germline gives CDR1 SGHRS, CDR2 YFSETQ. The CDR3 nucleotides read TGCGCCAGCAGCAGGTCCGGGACGAGTAGCTCTGGGGCCAACGTCCTGACTTTC. Amino acid sequence: CASSRSGTSSSGANVLTF.

The table lists this clonotype with many counts. The gene calls are TRBV29-1 and TRBJ2-1, with D possibly being TRBD1 or TRBD2 (5 bases each). From germline, CDR1 is SQVTM and CDR2 ANQGSEA. V was shortened by 7 bases and J by 6 bases, with 19 bases between the two germline ends. The CDR3 consists of 14 residues. The CDR3 sequence is CSGLLGGEGNEQFF. Here the CDR3 DNA reads TGCAGCGGGCTGCTTGGGGGTGAGGGCAATGAGCAGTTCTTC.

This clonotype appeared a few times. This sequence joins TRBV15 and TRBJ2-7; D possibly corresponds to TRBD1 (6 bases). Trimming shortened V by 6 bases and J by 2 bases, and 14 bases separated the two germline ends. This CDR3 is 14 amino acids long. Germline CDR1 LNHNV, CDR2 YYDKDF (reference sequence). The CDR3 DNA reads TGTGCCACCAGGAACCGGGACACTGCCTACGAGCAGTACTTC. This translates into CATRNRDTAYEQYF.

V and J are TRBV4-3 and TRBJ2-7, with 9 bases identical to TRBD2. The CDR3 runs to 16 residues. V shed 0 bases and J 4 bases; nucleotides not matched to a gene: 7. From germline, CDR1 is LGHNA and CDR2 YSLEER. The CDR3 DNA reads as TGCGCCAGCAGCCAAGAGTTCCCTAGCGGGACATACGAGCAGTACTTC. Its translation is CASSQEFPSGTYEQYF.

This clonotype was recorded a few times. The V and J genes are TRBV3-1 and TRBJ2-7, with TRBD1 matching 7 bases. V gave up 5 bases and J gave up 0 bases; unmatched junction bases: 4. The CDR3 consists of 14 residues. Germline CDR1 is LGHDT and CDR2 is YNNKEL (reference sequence). CDR3 region: CASSSGQVSYEQYF. The CDR3, as DNA: TGTGCCAGCAGCTCCGGACAGGTCTCCTACGAGCAGTACTTC.

This clonotype was counted only a few times. The chain is built from TRBV18 and TRBJ2-5, with 8 nucleotides matching TRBD2. With 3 bases clipped from V and 0 bases from J, the junction kept 6 bases outside the gene matches. Germline CDR1 and CDR2: KGHSH and LQKENI. The CDR3 is made up of 16 amino acids. The CDR3 bases are TGTGCCAGCTCACCGCGGATTAGCGGGAACCAAGAGACCCAGTACTTC. This gives the protein CASSPRISGNQETQYF.

This clonotype was detected a few times. The rearrangement links TRBV29-1 to TRBJ2-7; 8 bases fit TRBD2. The CDR3 is made up of 12 amino acids. V trimming: 5 bases; J trimming: 2 bases; junction bases outside the gene matches: 2. From germline, CDR1 is SQVTM and CDR2 ANQGSEA. The CDR3 DNA follows: TGCAGCGTTATAGCGGGGACCTACGAGCAGTACTTC. Protein sequence: CSVIAGTYEQYF.

This clonotype came up a few times. The chain uses TRBV9 and TRBJ2-5; D uncertain. The CDR3 runs 16 residues. V lost 0 bases and J 1 base, leaving 13 bases between the germline ends. CDR1 is SGDLS, CDR2 YYNGEE, per germline. The CDR3 protein is CASSVAIGDGQETQYF. CDR3 DNA sequence: TGTGCCAGCAGCGTAGCTATTGGGGATGGCCAAGAGACCCAGTACTTC.